This T cell receptor (beta chain) came from a study of early stage breast cancer tumors. For the study at large: Among approximately 12 ER+/PR+/HER2- tumors, eight were ductal, four lobular. Roughly 9.4-fold was the mean read coverage per sample.

The repertoire was sequenced with immunoSEQ multiplex PCR; TCRdb's copy has only in-frame clones and lacks some. The top ten hold around a quarter of the sample, which has roughly 21,000 clones, 70% to 80% seen once. Specimen: blood. This receptor was taken from a person between 55 and 69 years old with breast cancer.

The CDR3 sequence is CASSDRRMGTQYF. DNA of the CDR3: TGTGCCAGCAGTGATCGACGGATGGGGACCCAGTACTTC. The chain links TRBV2 to TRBJ2-5; D not certain. Trimming left V 3 bases short and J 7 bases short, with 12 bases between. The CDR3 is 13 residues long. Per germline, CDR1 SNHLY and CDR2 FYNNEI.